Included here is one TCR beta chain sequence, with context. Repertoires were generated with immunoSEQ multiplex PCR, while TCRdb's copy carries only in-frame clones and drops some. Of 130,000 to 150,000 clones in the sample, approximately 78% were seen once. CDR1 is MDHEN, CDR2 SYDVKM, per germline. The CDR3 covers 15 residues. Trimming left V 6 bases short and J 3 bases short, with 17 bases between. This sample is part of a study of T cell responses to AZD1222 COVID-19 vaccine. The source of this sequence is an adult in good health. The source material was peripheral blood, sampled on day 0 of MenACWY control vaccination. This sequence joins TRBV28 and TRBJ1-1; weak D call: TRBD1 (5 bases). The CDR3 bases are TGTGCCAGCAGCCCGACGGGGGTGGGTCACACTGAAGCTTTCTTT. As protein: CASSPTGVGHTEAFF.